The entry below gives a single T cell receptor (beta chain) sequence along with its context. The target antigen is unknown. The data were obtained in a study of T cell responses to AZD1222 COVID-19 vaccine. General observations from the study: After two AZD1222 doses, spike-specific TCR breadth and depth rose versus day 0. CD4 TCRs linked to vaccination spanned spike, dominating at 160-218 and 743-854. Among the donors, most were white British and more were female, and clonal diversity was possibly underestimated.

TCRdb keeps only in-frame clones here, not all; method: immunoSEQ multiplex PCR. The data contain about 150,000 clones, approximately 85% of them seen just once; the ten biggest clones take up under 8%. The material sequenced was peripheral blood, taken 28 days after the second dose of the MenACWY control vaccine. The clonotype was recovered from an adult who received the MenACWY meningococcal vaccine as a control.

CDR3 residues: CSARETGLGTGELFF. CDR3 nucleotides: TGCAGCGCGCGTGAGACAGGGCTTGGGACCGGGGAGCTGTTTTTT. This chain connects TRBV29-1 to TRBJ2-2; 7 bases line up with TRBD1. V lost 7 bases and J lost 5; bases outside the gene matches: 13. Germline assignment: CDR1 SQVTM and CDR2 ANQGSEA. The CDR3 covers 15 residues.